These T cell receptor beta chains were read from a single sample in a study of T-cell memory formation after mild COVID-19. One entry per CDR3 protein results from TCRdb running MiXCR on the 5' RACE reads. The table includes roughly 370,000 distinct CDR3 sequences, about 17% detected once. The specimen sequenced was PBMCs or a T cell subset sorted from them (not recorded which). The source is a man aged 18 to 35 who had mild COVID-19 (a few samples of this study predate the infection). Cell type and time point are not known. The CDR3 runs from the conserved cysteine through the conserved F or W. Fields, in order: J gene, clone size, V gene, CDR3 protein. Some rows mark clone size as missing; the rest say once, few, many or name a class of expanded clone.

>TRBJ2-5|NA|TRBV7-9
CASSAPSRGGETQYF
>TRBJ2-5|NA|TRBV10-3
CAISETAQETQYF
>TRBJ2-1|few|TRBV7-6
CASTLVGGPTYNEQFF
>TRBJ1-1|few|TRBV3-1
CASSQDGPALEAFF
>TRBJ2-1|NA|TRBV20-1
CSDPLLAGLHNEQFF
>TRBJ1-1|few|TRBV29-1
CSGRDRGGTEAFF
>TRBJ2-3|many|TRBV7-2
CASSTALHSDTQYF
>TRBJ1-1|few|TRBV5-4
CASSSAFYEGALTEAFF
>TRBJ1-5|few|TRBV12-3/TRBV12-4
CASSSSGQGSNQPQHF
>TRBJ2-5|NA|TRBV7-2
CASSLPGGGAETQYF
>TRBJ2-2|few|TRBV7-9
CASSFGLRGQGTGELFF
>TRBJ1-1|NA|TRBV7-7
CASRAYLGTDTEAFF
>TRBJ1-1|few|TRBV27
CASSLRTGVRNTEAFF
>TRBJ1-4|many|TRBV11-2
CASSHPGEKLFF
>TRBJ2-5|many|TRBV29-1
CSVDGQGETQYF
>TRBJ2-5|few|TRBV24-1
CATSEIGQGQETQYF
>TRBJ1-1|NA|TRBV3-1
CASSSVGDTEAFF
>TRBJ2-7|NA|TRBV18
CASSPPSGGSYEQYF
>TRBJ2-3|few|TRBV20-1
CTLGGARVGTDTQYF
>TRBJ2-2|few|TRBV20-1
CSAADRGTGELFF
>TRBJ1-4|NA|TRBV7-9
CASSKNRQDPVEKLFF
>TRBJ2-3|few|TRBV4-3
CASSQDYDTQYF
>TRBJ2-3|NA|TRBV7-3
CASSLLAGEQYF
>TRBJ2-1|NA|TRBV7-6
CASSISGTYNEQFF
>TRBJ2-1|NA|TRBV7-2
CASSLVASGGAYNEQFF
>TRBJ2-2|NA|TRBV5-1
CASRYATSGGDDTGELFF